Listed below are T cell receptor beta chains from one sample, sequenced in a study of blood T cell repertoires in COVID-19. Clones were read by immunoSEQ multiplex PCR, and TCRdb kept only the in-frame ones, dropping some. This table has about 170,000 clones, roughly 80% appearing once. The specimen sequenced was peripheral blood. Receptors originate from a woman older than 75 with COVID-19, enrolled during active disease. Both conserved end residues are part of each CDR3.

V	CDR3
TRBV15	CATSSDRLNTEAFF
TRBV19	CASRSGGTNEKLFF
TRBV6-5	CASSYSETGGNEQYF
TRBV24-1	CATSDLRAGAGNEQFF
TRBV5-4	CASSSKELAGSYNEQFF
TRBV2	CASSEQGQSLAKNIQYF
TRBV5-1	CASSLAGVSGETQYF
TRBV2	CASSGSAGSYNEQFF
TRBV2	CASTQSGPQHF
TRBV7-8	CASSLSGTGGEQFF
TRBV5-1	CASKPQRGNTEAFF
TRBV6-5	CASRAGTAVNTEAFF
TRBV7-8	CASSLRGGQNSHQPQHF
TRBV2	CASSDQTGVGNTIYF
TRBV3-1/TRBV3-2	CASSQDPTGFRAEAFF
TRBV18	CASSLFGSRGGSNQPQHF
TRBV6-5	CASTPSGRARNEQFF
TRBV5-1	CASSRGGRAPHEQFF
TRBV11-1	CASSFGRTNYGYTF
TRBV3-1/TRBV3-2	CASSETPSGSYGYTF
TRBV28	CASSSPKYEQYF
TRBV5-4	CASSLGAGFTDTQYF
TRBV7-9	CASSLGQLNSPLHF
TRBV19	CASSMDRTYEQYF
TRBV28	CASSLLPGQGNEKLFF
TRBV7-8	CASSSLPGQGGSYEQYF
TRBV28	CASSPLVGNQPQHF
TRBV28	CASSSTGENYGYTF
TRBV9	CASSVRADRGPGGQETQYF
TRBV28	CASSLTSVNYGYTF